What follows are 2 T cell receptor beta chains derived from one specimen sequenced in a study of metastatic and nonmetastatic thyroid tumors. TCRdb re-clonotyped the PCR reads via MiXCR. The sample has some 20,000 clones, more than 10% seen once. The entire patient cohort was treatment-naive prior to thyroid surgery. The sequenced sample consisted of blood. These receptors all stem from a male donor with papillary thyroid cancer or a benign thyroid nodule (not recorded which). Some clones in this sample may be carry-over from other donors' samples.

This clone was recorded at least ten times. The chain employs TRBV9 and TRBJ1-3, with D hard to call. The CDR3 contains 17 residues. Germline V lookup: CDR1 SGDLS, CDR2 YYNGEE. V shed 0 bases and J shed 0 bases, with 13 bases lying between them. The CDR3 loop reads CASSVAAARSSGNTIYF. In DNA form, the CDR3 reads TGTGCCAGCAGCGTAGCGGCAGCGAGAAGCTCTGGAAACACCATATATTTT.

This clone occurred many times. Mismatch with germline at one junction end may stem from a read error. This sequence joins TRBV6-1 and TRBJ1-5; D not resolved. CDR3 size: 15 residues. Germline V gives CDR1 MNHNS, CDR2 SASEGT. CDR3: CACSEASGPNQPQHF. In DNA, the CDR3 is TGTGCCTGCAGTGAAGCTTCCGGGCCCAATCAGCCCCAGCATTTT.